This T cell receptor beta chain was captured in a study of cytotoxic CD8 clonotypes in ibrutinib-treated CLL. At the level of the study: The study included under twelve relapsed/refractory and more than 14 treatment-naive patients; 17 to 18 had IGHV unmutated disease. 24 partial and 2 complete responses; at median about 70 months, about 14 remitted, approximately 12 progressed. Study-level points and caveats: Having risen at ibrutinib response, clonality had fallen back toward baseline by progression. Starting clonality was above that of age-matched healthy donors and tracked circulating CD8+ T-cell counts.

TCRdb's table, derived via immunoSEQ multiplex PCR, lists solely in-frame clones and lacks some. The top ten clones hold roughly 3.5% of a sample with about 130,000 clones, 84% of them seen once. The CDR3 consists of 17 residues. Trimming stripped 4 bases from V and 3 bases from J, with 20 bases between. CDR1 is SGHRS, CDR2 YFSETQ, per germline. Concerning this clone: Its antigen is as yet unknown.

This chain joins TRBV5-1 and TRBJ2-1, with D possibly TRBD1 on 6 matching bases. This TCR derives from a human donor with chronic lymphocytic leukemia. The sequencing used PBMCs, collected after 24 months of ibrutinib treatment. The CDR3 sequence is CASSAETDRTFYNEQFF. For the CDR3, the DNA is TGCGCCAGCAGCGCCGAAACGGACAGAACCTTCTACAATGAGCAGTTCTTC.